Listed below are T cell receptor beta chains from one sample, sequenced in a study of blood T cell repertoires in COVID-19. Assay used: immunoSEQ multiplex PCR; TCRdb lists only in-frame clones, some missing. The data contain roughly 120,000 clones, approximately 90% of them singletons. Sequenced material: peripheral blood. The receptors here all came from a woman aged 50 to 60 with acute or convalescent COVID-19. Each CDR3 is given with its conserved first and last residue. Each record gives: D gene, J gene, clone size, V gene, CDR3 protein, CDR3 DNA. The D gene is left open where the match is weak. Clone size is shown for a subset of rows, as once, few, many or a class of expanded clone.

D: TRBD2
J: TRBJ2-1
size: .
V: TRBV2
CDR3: CASVLAESTEQFF
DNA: TGTGCCAGCGTACTAGCGGAATCCACTGAGCAGTTCTTC

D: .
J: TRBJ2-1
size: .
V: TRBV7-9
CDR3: CASLGIVNEQFF
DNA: TGTGCCAGTCTAGGCATCGTCAATGAGCAGTTCTTC

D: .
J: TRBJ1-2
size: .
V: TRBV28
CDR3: CASSNQGQIYGYTF
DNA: TGTGCCAGCAGTAACCAAGGACAAATCTATGGCTACACCTTC

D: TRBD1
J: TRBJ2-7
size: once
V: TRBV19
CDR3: CASSRTGKDEQYF
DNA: TGTGCCAGTAGTAGGACAGGGAAGGACGAGCAGTACTTC

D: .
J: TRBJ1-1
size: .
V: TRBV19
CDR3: CASSIGPSGGAFF
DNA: TGTGCCAGTAGTATAGGACCCTCGGGAGGAGCTTTCTTT

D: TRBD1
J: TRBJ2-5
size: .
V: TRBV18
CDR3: CASSPPGRGPSSETQYF
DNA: TGTGCCAGCTCACCACCCGGCAGGGGGCCTTCGTCTGAGACCCAGTACTTC

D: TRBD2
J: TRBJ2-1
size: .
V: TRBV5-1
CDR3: CASSPLGAGGVNEQFF
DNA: TGCGCCAGCAGCCCCCTCGGAGCGGGAGGGGTCAATGAGCAGTTCTTC

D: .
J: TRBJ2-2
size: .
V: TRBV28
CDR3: CASSFSGDANTGELFF
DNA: TGTGCCAGCTCATTTTCAGGGGACGCGAACACCGGGGAGCTGTTTTTT

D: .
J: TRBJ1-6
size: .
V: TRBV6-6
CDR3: CASSPGRGVNSPLHF
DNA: TGTGCCAGCAGTCCCGGGAGGGGGGTTAATTCACCCCTCCACTTT

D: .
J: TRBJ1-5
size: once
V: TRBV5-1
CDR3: CASSSGGAPGQPQHF
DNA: TGCGCCAGCAGCTCTGGGGGGGCGCCGGGCCAGCCCCAGCATTTT

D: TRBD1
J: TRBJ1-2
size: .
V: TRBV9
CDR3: CASRLSPGGSDYGYTF
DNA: TGTGCCAGCAGGCTATCCCCAGGGGGCAGCGACTATGGCTACACCTTC

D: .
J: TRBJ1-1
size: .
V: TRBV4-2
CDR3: CASSQEIGVVMNTEAFF
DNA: TGTGCCAGCAGCCAAGAGATAGGGGTAGTCATGAACACTGAAGCTTTCTTT

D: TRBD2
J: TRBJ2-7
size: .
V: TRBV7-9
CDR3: CASSLLVAGASYEQYF
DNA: TGTGCCAGCAGCTTACTTGTGGCGGGAGCGTCCTACGAGCAGTACTTC

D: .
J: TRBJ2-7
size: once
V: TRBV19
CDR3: CASRGEALYEQYF
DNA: TGTGCCAGTAGAGGGGAGGCCCTCTACGAGCAGTACTTC

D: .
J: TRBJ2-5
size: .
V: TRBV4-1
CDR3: CASSQAVMGPPETQYF
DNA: TGCGCCAGCAGCCAAGCGGTGATGGGGCCCCCTGAGACCCAGTACTTC

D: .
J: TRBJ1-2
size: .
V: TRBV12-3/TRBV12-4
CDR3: CASSFLYGYTF
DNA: TGTGCCAGCAGTTTCCTCTATGGCTACACCTTC

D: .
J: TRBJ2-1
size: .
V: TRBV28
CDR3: CASSTWTGRNEQFF
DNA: TGTGCCAGCAGCACGTGGACTGGGCGCAATGAGCAGTTCTTC

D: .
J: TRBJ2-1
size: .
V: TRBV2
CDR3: CASSGKRTGEQFF
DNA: TGTGCCAGCAGTGGTAAGCGGACCGGTGAGCAGTTCTTC

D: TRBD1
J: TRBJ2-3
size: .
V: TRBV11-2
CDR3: CASSRTGSFTDTQYF
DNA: TGTGCCAGCAGCCGGACAGGGAGTTTCACAGATACGCAGTATTTT

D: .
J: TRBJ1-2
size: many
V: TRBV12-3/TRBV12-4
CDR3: CASSLAANYGYTF
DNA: TGTGCCAGCAGTTTGGCGGCGAACTATGGCTACACCTTC

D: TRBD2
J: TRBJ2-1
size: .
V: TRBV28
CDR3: CASSFPGLAGVYNEQFF
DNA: TGTGCCAGCAGTTTCCCCGGACTAGCGGGAGTCTACAATGAGCAGTTCTTC

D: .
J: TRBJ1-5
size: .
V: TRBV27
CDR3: CASSLTAGNQPQHF
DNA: TGTGCCAGCAGTTTAACAGCGGGCAATCAGCCCCAGCATTTT

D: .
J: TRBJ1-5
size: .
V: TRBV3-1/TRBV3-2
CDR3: CASSPQHNQPQHF
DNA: TGTGCCAGCAGCCCACAGCACAATCAGCCCCAGCATTTT

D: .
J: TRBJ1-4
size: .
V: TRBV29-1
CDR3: CSAHPGWKEKLFF
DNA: TGCAGCGCCCACCCGGGATGGAAGGAAAAACTGTTTTTT

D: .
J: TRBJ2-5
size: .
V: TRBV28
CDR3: CASSSPERQETQYF
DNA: TGTGCCAGCAGTTCACCGGAGCGCCAAGAGACCCAGTACTTC

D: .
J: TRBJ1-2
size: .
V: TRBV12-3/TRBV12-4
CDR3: CASSLAQEVGTF
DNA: TGTGCCAGCAGTTTAGCGCAGGAGGTTGGCACCTTC

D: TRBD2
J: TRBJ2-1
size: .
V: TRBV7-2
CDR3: CASSLRLAGRSSYNEQFF
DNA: TGTGCCAGCAGCTTAAGACTAGCGGGAAGGAGCTCCTACAATGAGCAGTTCTTC

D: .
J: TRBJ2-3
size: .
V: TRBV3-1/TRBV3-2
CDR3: CASSQVTTISTDTQYF
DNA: TGTGCCAGCAGCCAAGTAACCACTATCAGCACAGATACGCAGTATTTT

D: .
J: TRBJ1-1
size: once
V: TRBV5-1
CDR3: CASSLVPGLMNTEAFF
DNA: TGCGCCAGCAGCTTGGTGCCAGGGCTAATGAACACTGAAGCTTTCTTT

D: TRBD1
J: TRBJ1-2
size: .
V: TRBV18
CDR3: CASSPPPRDRPNYGYTF
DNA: TGTGCCAGCTCACCACCACCCCGGGACAGGCCTAACTATGGCTACACCTTC

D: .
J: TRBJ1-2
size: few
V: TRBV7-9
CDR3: CASSLWGSPGYTF
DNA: TGTGCCAGCAGCTTATGGGGCTCGCCGGGCTACACCTTC

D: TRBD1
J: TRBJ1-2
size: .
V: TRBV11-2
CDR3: CASSLPYVGGGDYGYTF
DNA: TGTGCCAGCAGCTTACCTTATGTTGGAGGGGGCGACTATGGCTACACCTTC

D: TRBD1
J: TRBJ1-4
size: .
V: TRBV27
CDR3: CASSAGTGVTATNEKLFF
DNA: TGTGCCAGCAGCGCCGGGACAGGGGTCACCGCAACTAATGAAAAACTGTTTTTT

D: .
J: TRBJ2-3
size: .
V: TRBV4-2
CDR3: CASSQDLDTQYF
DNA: TGTGCCAGCAGCCAAGATCTCGATACGCAGTATTTT

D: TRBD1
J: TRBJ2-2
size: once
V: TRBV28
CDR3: CASVGELGQANTGELFF
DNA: TGTGCCAGCGTTGGGGAGTTGGGACAGGCGAACACCGGGGAGCTGTTTTTT

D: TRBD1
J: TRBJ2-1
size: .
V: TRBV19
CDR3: CASSYDRGSYNEQFF
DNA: TGTGCCAGTAGTTACGACAGGGGGTCCTACAATGAGCAGTTCTTC

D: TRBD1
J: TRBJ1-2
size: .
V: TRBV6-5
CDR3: CASRRTGLDGYTF
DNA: TGTGCCAGCAGAAGGACAGGGTTGGACGGCTACACCTTC

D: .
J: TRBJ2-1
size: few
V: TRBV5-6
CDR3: CASDRSPYNEQFF
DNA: TGTGCCAGCGACAGGTCGCCCTACAATGAGCAGTTCTTC

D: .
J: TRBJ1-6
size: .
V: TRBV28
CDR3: CASSPDSRNNSPLHF
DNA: TGTGCCAGCAGCCCCGACTCCCGGAATAATTCACCCCTCCACTTT

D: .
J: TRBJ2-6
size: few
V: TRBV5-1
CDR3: CASSLSTSGANVLTF
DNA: TGCGCCAGCAGCTTGTCTACGTCTGGGGCCAACGTCCTGACTTTC

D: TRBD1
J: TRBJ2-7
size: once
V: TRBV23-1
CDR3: CASSLDRCYYEQYF
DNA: TGCGCCAGCAGCCTGGACAGGTGCTACTACGAGCAGTACTTC

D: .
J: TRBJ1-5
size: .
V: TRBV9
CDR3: CASSVAVGRDQPQHF
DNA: TGTGCCAGCAGCGTAGCGGTGGGGCGCGATCAGCCCCAGCATTTT

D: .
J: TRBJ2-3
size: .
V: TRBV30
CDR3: CAWSVGPGARRSTDTQYF
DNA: TGTGCCTGGAGTGTAGGCCCTGGGGCGCGGAGAAGCACAGATACGCAGTATTTT